Sequencing of this T cell receptor (delta chain) was carried out in a study of gamma-delta T cells after stem cell transplantation. TCRdb fed the RT-PCR reads to CATT. The sample lists about 2,500 delta-chain clones, about 25% seen once, with 7.3% in the top ten. By frequency in the sample, this clone is medium-sized. CDR1 TSWWSYY and CDR2 QGS come from the germline V gene. The CDR3 covers 18 residues. J gave up 0 bases and V 1 base, and 11 bases lay outside the gene matches. V and J are TRDV1 and TRDJ1, with 7 bases identical to TRDD3. Material: gamma-delta T cells. This clonotype was obtained from a human donor. It is not recorded whose cells these are; they may come from a transplant donor. The CDR3 spells CALGEPRGIVGYTDKLIF. CDR3 nucleotides: TGTGCTCTTGGGGAACCTAGGGGGATTGTGGGGTACACCGATAAACTCATCTTT.